This entry is about one TCR beta chain. This clonotype turned up a few times. Its antigen specificity is not known. It has no much larger one-base neighbor in the sample; base qualities were not kept. The data originate from a study of T cell repertoires in cytomegalovirus infection (dated by TCRdb to the late 2010s). In terms of the full investigation: Donor HLA type was relevant to the analysis, because carriage of CMV infection together with the matching HLA type was indicated by public TCR beta signatures.

Sequenced on an Illumina HiSeq 1500. TCRdb redid the processing of the public reads, applying fastp at Q25 and MiXCR, and retained in-frame beta chains. Each entry is one CDR3 protein sequence, shown with its most common DNA and genes. This sample holds 250,000 to 300,000 distinct CDR3 sequences; over 20% were observed only once. The ten largest make up about 15% of the sample. For CDR1 and CDR2, the germline V gene (reference sequence) lists DFQATT and SNEGSKA. The CDR3 covers 13 residues, taking in both the cysteine and the phenylalanine. Of all the DNA, just the CDR3 is kept, 39 bases in frame from base 1. What the authors observed across the whole study: Cumulative frequency of public TCR beta family members discriminated carriers of CMV infection plus the relevant HLA type in this cohort and an independent approximately 370-donor cohort. The ex vivo response was dominated by HLA-C-restricted CMV-specific TCR beta clonotypes, which also provided the single most frequent clonotype in two of eight donors.

The rearranged segments are TRBV20-1 and TRBJ2-3; the junction holds 9 bases that match TRBD2. The receptor's source is a human donor in good health (CMV status not recorded). Some clones in this sample may be carry-over from other donors' samples. Sequencing was carried out using PBMCs. CDR3 region: CGIGGLATDTQYF. The DNA is TGCGGAATAGGGGGACTAGCCACAGATACGCAGTATTTT.